This entry lists 16 T cell receptor beta chains sequenced from one sample in a study of blood T cells in healthy people across ages. Primed by a sample-barcoded 5' primer and a J-beta primer mix, a second PCR proceeded for roughly 7 to 12 cycles. Each CDR3 protein is one row after TCRdb ran MiXCR on the 5' RACE reads. In the table there are about 1.1 million distinct CDR3 sequences, 35% to 40% of which are singletons. The sequenced sample consisted of blood. Receptors originate from a man aged 18 to 29 in good health.

The chain carries TRBV12-3 or TRBV12-4 and TRBJ2-3, with a possible D match to TRBD2 (6 bases). Trimming left V 6 bases short and J 3 bases short, with 16 bases between. This CDR3 is 15 amino acids long. The CDR3 here is CASRAGIGGTDTQYF. In nucleotides, the CDR3 is TGTGCCAGCAGAGCCGGCATCGGGGGAACAGATACGCAGTATTTT.

The V call is TRBV5-1, the J call TRBJ1-2, with 8 bases fitting TRBD1. Germline CDR1 SGHRS, CDR2 YFSETQ. Trimming removed 5 bases from V and 0 bases from J; junction bases left unmatched: 3. CDR3 length equals 14 residues. The CDR3: CASRTGASNYGYTF. As DNA, the CDR3 is TGCGCCAGCAGGACAGGGGCCTCTAACTATGGCTACACCTTC.

About this clonotype: At one boundary the junction diverges from the germline segment, which might be a read error. In DNA, the CDR3 is TGCGCCAGCAGTTTGCAGGGAGGCACAGATGCGCAGTATTTT. Its translation is CASSLQGGTDAQYF. V and J are TRBV5-1 and TRBJ2-3; a possible D gene is TRBD2 (6 bases). The CDR3 sequence is 14 residues long. Germline V lookup: CDR1 SGHRS, CDR2 YFSETQ.

The chain carries TRBV9 and TRBJ2-7; D is perhaps TRBD1 (6 bases). The germline CDR1 and CDR2 sequences are SGDLS and YYNGEE. Trimming took off 3 bases at V and 1 base at J, with 11 bases between the two ends. This CDR3 comprises 14 residues. The CDR3 is CASSAGDRSYEQYF. DNA for the CDR3: TGTGCCAGCAGCGCAGGAGACAGGTCCTACGAGCAGTACTTC.

About this clonotype itself: Compared with germline, one end of the junction differs, possibly owing to a read error. This rearrangement joins TRBV29-1 to TRBJ1-2, with 12 bases that match TRBD1. This CDR3 is 15 amino acids long. CDR1 and CDR2 (germline): SQVTM, ANQGSEA. In DNA, the CDR3 is TGCAGCGTTGCGGGACAGGGGGCGCAGGCCTATGGCCACACCTTC. Its translation: CSVAGQGAQAYGHTF.

There are a few counts of this clonotype. The chain couples TRBV5-1 to TRBJ1-1, with D hard to call. The CDR3 extends over 15 amino acids. Trimming removed 0 bases at V and 1 base at J, with 10 bases between. Germline CDR1 reads SGHRS; CDR2 reads YFSETQ. As DNA, the CDR3 is TGCGCCAGCAGCTTGGAGGGAAACGGGAACACTGAAGCTTTCTTT. Amino acid sequence: CASSLEGNGNTEAFF.

The chain carries TRBV20-1 and TRBJ1-2, with TRBD1 identical over 11 bases. From germline, CDR1 is DFQATT and CDR2 SNEGSKA (reference sequence). V shed 8 bases and J 4 bases; nucleotides not matched to a gene: 18. The CDR3 is 17 amino acids. The CDR3 region has the DNA TGCAGTACCTCGATGGGGGGGACAGGGGGGGCGACCTATGGCTACACCTTC. Its protein product is CSTSMGGTGGATYGYTF.

This clonotype occurred once. This sequence joins TRBV7-2 and TRBJ2-7; D ambiguous. The germline CDR1 and CDR2 sequences are SGHTA and FQGNSA. The germline V and J ends were trimmed by 1 base and 10 bases, with 11 bases remaining between them. The CDR3 runs 12 residues. CDR3 sequence: CASSLGGFGQYF. CDR3 in DNA: TGTGCCAGCAGCTTAGGGGGATTCGGACAGTACTTC.

This chain links TRBV4-1 with TRBJ2-1; unclear D gene. The V and J ends lost 0 bases and 4 bases respectively, with 13 bases between them. CDR3 length: 16 amino acids. Germline CDR1 is MGHRA and CDR2 is YSYEKL. The CDR3 loop is CASSQDAPHAYNEQFF. For the CDR3, the DNA is TGCGCCAGCAGCCAAGATGCGCCACACGCGTACAATGAGCAGTTCTTC.

Regarding this clonotype: Just one base apart from a much larger clone, this may be a read error. The chain combines TRBV27 with TRBJ1-2; no firm D call. Trimming shortened V by 5 bases and J by 6 bases, and 13 bases separated the two germline ends. This CDR3 spans 13 amino acids. Germline V gene data show CDR1 as MNHEY and CDR2 as SMNVEV (reference sequence). CDR3 protein: CASSRNLGNGYTF. CDR3 coding DNA: TGTGCCAGCAGTCGGAACTTGGGAAATGGCTACACCTTC.

This clonotype was counted ten times or more. This chain joins TRBV7-2 and TRBJ2-3; D not resolved. This CDR3 is 15 amino acids long. From germline, CDR1 is SGHTA and CDR2 FQGNSA. With 0 bases removed from V and 1 base from J, the gap between germline ends came to 8 bases. The CDR3 coding sequence is TGTGCCAGCAGCTTAGCTGGGGTTGGCACAGATACGCAGTATTTT. Translation gives CASSLAGVGTDTQYF.

This clonotype was counted at least ten times. The chain uses TRBV20-1 and TRBJ2-1; D remains unclear. Germline V gene data show CDR1 as DFQATT and CDR2 as SNEGSKA (reference sequence). Trimming took off 1 base at V and 0 bases at J, with 7 bases between the two ends. CDR3 length equals 14 residues. CDR3 sequence reads: CSARGASSYNEQFF. The CDR3 nucleotides read TGCAGTGCTAGAGGGGCCAGCTCCTACAATGAGCAGTTCTTC.

This clonotype has just a few counts. The chain employs TRBV3-1 and TRBJ2-3; D ambiguous. The CDR3 spans 15 residues. Germline values: CDR1 LGHDT, CDR2 YNNKEL (reference sequence). Trimming stripped 4 bases from V and 5 bases from J, with 16 bases between. In nucleotides, the CDR3 is TGTGCCAGCAGCCCTACTTCCTCCGGGTTAGATACGCAGTATTTT. Translated: CASSPTSSGLDTQYF.

This clonotype was observed at least ten times. V and J are TRBV20-1 and TRBJ1-2; D is uncertain. The length of the CDR3 is 14 residues. Germline values: CDR1 DFQATT, CDR2 SNEGSKA (reference sequence). The ends were cut back, 0 bases at V and 0 bases at J, with 8 bases in the middle. The DNA of the CDR3 is TGCAGTGCTAGAGATACGGCAGCTAACTATGGCTACACCTTC. It codes for CSARDTAANYGYTF.

V and J are TRBV4-1 and TRBJ1-5; D is uncertain. Germline CDR1 reads MGHRA; CDR2 reads YSYEKL. Trimming took 4 bases from V and 0 from J, leaving 16 bases between them. The CDR3 has 17 amino acids. The CDR3 protein is CASSPTHQPYSNQPQHF. The CDR3 DNA reads as TGCGCCAGCAGCCCAACTCACCAGCCTTATAGCAATCAGCCCCAGCATTTT.

The chain uses TRBV7-3 and TRBJ1-2; TRBD1 is a possible D gene (5 bases). The CDR3 is 13 residues long. V was trimmed by 1 base and J by 10 bases, leaving 13 bases between them. The V gene's germline CDR1 is SGHTA and CDR2 FQGTGA. The CDR3 region has the DNA TGTGCCAGCAGCTTAAGTAAGGGGACTGACTACACCTTC. It specifies CASSLSKGTDYTF.